The clone carrying this TCR beta chain has only a few counts. As yet, its antigen is unknown. This sample was taken from a study of T cell responses to AZD1222 COVID-19 vaccine. As for the study in general: Second doses at about 4 or about 12 weeks were pooled.

Sequencing used immunoSEQ multiplex PCR; TCRdb keeps in-frame clones, though not all of them. Of 100,000 to 120,000 clones listed, approximately 90% are singletons. General observations from the study: It should be noted that donors were predominantly white British and more often female, and clonal diversity was possibly underestimated.

The starting material was peripheral blood, obtained on day 0 of AZD1222 vaccination. This TCR was recovered from an adult in good health.

The CDR3, as DNA: TGTGCCAGCAGGGGGGGTAGCTCCTACGAGCAGTACTTC. Protein product: CASRGGSSYEQYF. The rearrangement links TRBV12-3 or TRBV12-4 to TRBJ2-7; TRBD2 is a possible D gene (6 bases). The CDR3 totals 13 residues. Deletions cut 6 bases from V and 0 bases from J, with 9 bases between.